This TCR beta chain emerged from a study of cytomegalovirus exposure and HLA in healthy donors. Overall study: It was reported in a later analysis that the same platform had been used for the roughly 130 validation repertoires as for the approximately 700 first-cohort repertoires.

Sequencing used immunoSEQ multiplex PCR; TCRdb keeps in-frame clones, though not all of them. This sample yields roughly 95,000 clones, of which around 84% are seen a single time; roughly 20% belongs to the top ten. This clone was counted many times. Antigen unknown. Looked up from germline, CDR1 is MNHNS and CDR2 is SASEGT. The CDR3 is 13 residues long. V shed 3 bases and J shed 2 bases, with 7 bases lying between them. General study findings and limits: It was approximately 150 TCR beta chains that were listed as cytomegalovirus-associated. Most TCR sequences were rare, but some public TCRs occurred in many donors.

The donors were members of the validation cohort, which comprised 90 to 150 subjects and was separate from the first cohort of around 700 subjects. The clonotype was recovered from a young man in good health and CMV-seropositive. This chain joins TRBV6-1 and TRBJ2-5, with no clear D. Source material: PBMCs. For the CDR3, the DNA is TGTGCCAGCAGTGAGGAGCCGCAAGAGACCCAGTACTTC. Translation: CASSEEPQETQYF.